This entry concerns a single T cell receptor (beta chain). Its antigen is still unknown. No base qualities exist here, and no much larger clone lies one base off it. These data are taken from a study of OX40 agonist ivuxolimab in advanced cancers. In terms of the full investigation: Ivuxolimab was an agonistic, fully human IgG2 monoclonal antibody directed against OX40 (CD134), a costimulatory receptor. Intravenous ivuxolimab was administered to patients every 2 weeks at six dose levels: 0.01, 0.1, 0.3, 1.5, 3 and 10 mg/kg. Among the 50 to 55 dose-escalation patients, roughly 20 had hepatocellular carcinoma, approximately 15 melanoma, 9 renal cell carcinoma and 9 head and neck cancer. The dose-escalation cohort was about 87% male with a mean age of approximately 60 years, ranging from roughly 20 to 80. Patients were allowed to have had prior anti-PD-1, anti-PD-L1 or anti-CTLA-4 therapy, and around 40% of the dose-escalation patients had previously received checkpoint inhibitors. Partial responses occurred in three dose-escalation patients: two with cutaneous melanoma and one with hepatocellular carcinoma. Peripheral TCRbeta sequencing aimed to test whether ivuxolimab altered TCR sequence diversity and caused clonal T-cell expansion. The monotherapy dose-escalation portion (N of about 50 patients) of the phase I ivuxolimab trial is reported in the paper.

At the junction V is shortened by 5 bases and J by 3 bases, with 10 bases in between. Spanning cysteine to phenylalanine, the CDR3 consists of 12 amino acids. Just the 36-base CDR3 DNA is kept, in frame starting at base 1. From the germline V gene (reference sequence), CDR1 is GTSNPN and CDR2 is SVGIG. The paper's findings and limits, for the study overall: Partial responders in the 0.1-3.0 mg/kg groups had among the lowest normalized peripheral clonal expansion, especially among CD8+ T cells. Low levels of normalized T-cell clonal expansion were also seen in some nonresponding patients. At doses of 0.1 to 3.0 mg/kg, clonal expansion of both CD4+ and CD8+ blood T cells was observed from baseline to week 6. Antigen specificity was not determined for the clonally expanded peripheral T cells. After ivuxolimab, expanded clones were on average more numerous among CD8+ T cells than among CD4+ T cells.

For sequencing of the TCRbeta CDR3 region, genomic DNA was extracted from the sorted cells. The immunoSEQ Assay was used for sequencing of TCRbeta CDR3 regions. TCRdb retrieved this table from immuneACCESS and kept in-frame rearrangements only. Not all clones are present; in checked studies, unresolved V genes account for under half, and no reason is known for the remainder. Counted in this sample were 55,000 to 90,000 clones; 85% to 90% of them appeared once. The top ten constitute under 3% of the sample. The trial excluded patients who had a history of autoimmune disease or were on systemic immunosuppression. Peripheral blood for TCR sequencing was drawn from every dose cohort at baseline, at cycle 4 day 1 and at cycle 7 day 1. Samples were obtained from an open-label, multicenter, first-in-human phase I dose-escalation trial of ivuxolimab. Adults with locally advanced or metastatic melanoma, renal cell carcinoma, hepatocellular carcinoma or head and neck squamous cell carcinoma were enrolled in the trial. Before TCR sequencing, CD4+ T cells and CD8+ T cells were sorted from peripheral blood as separate populations.

The chain was built from TRBV30 and TRBJ1-1; possibly the D gene is TRBD1, per 5 matching bases. This sample comprised CD4+ or CD8+ T cells sorted from blood, obtained in a trial of the OX40 agonist ivuxolimab. This receptor was obtained from an adult with an advanced solid tumor such as melanoma, head and neck, liver or kidney cancer. The CDR3 sequence is CAWDLGDTEAFF. The bases are TGTGCCTGGGATCTGGGGGACACTGAAGCTTTCTTT.